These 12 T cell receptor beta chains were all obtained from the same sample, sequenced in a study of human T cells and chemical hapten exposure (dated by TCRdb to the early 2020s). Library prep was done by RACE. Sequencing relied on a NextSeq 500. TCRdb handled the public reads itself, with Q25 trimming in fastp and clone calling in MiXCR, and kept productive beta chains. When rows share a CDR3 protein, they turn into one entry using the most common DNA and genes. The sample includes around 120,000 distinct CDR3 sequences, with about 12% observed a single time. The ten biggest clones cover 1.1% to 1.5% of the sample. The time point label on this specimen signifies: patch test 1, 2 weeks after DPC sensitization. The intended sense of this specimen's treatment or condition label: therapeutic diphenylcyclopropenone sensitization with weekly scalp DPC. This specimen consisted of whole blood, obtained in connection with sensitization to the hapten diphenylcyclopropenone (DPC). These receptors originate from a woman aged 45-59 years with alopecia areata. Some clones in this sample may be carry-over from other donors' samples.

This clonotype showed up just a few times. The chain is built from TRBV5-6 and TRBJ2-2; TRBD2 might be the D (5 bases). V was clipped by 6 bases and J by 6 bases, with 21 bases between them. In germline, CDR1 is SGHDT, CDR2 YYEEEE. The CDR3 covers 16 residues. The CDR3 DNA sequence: TGTGCCAGCACCTACGCTGGAGGAGTCCTGTCCGGGGAGCTGTTTTTT. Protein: CASTYAGGVLSGELFF.

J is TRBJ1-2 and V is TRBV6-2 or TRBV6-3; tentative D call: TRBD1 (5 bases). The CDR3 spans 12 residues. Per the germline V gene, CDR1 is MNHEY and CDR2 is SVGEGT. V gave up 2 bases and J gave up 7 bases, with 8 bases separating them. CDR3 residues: CASSYRGFGYTF. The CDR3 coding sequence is TGTGCCAGCAGTTACCGGGGCTTTGGCTACACCTTC.

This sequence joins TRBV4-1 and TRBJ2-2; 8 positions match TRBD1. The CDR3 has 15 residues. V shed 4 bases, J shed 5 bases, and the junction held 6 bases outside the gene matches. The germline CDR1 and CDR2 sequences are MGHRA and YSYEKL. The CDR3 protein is CASSLDGTGTGELFF. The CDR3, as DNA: TGCGCCAGCAGCCTCGACGGGACAGGAACCGGGGAGCTGTTTTTT.

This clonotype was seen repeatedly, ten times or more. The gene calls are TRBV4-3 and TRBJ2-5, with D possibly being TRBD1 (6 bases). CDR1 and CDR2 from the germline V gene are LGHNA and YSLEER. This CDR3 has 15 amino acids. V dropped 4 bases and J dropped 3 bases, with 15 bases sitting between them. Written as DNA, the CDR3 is TGCGCCAGCAGCCGCCACTCTCGACAGGAAGAGACCCAGTACTTC. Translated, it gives CASSRHSRQEETQYF.

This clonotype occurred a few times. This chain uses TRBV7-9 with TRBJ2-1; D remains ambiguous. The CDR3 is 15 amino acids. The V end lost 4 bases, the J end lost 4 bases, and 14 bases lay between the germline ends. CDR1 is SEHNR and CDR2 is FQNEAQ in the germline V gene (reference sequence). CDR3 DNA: TGTGCCAGCAGCTCCTCCGACGGGTATTACAATGAGCAGTTCTTC. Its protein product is CASSSSDGYYNEQFF.

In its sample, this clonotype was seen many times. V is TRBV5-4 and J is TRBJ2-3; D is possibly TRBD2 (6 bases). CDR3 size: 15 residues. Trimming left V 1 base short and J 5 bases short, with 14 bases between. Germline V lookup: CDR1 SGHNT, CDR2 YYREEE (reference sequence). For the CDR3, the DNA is TGTGCCAGCAGCTTGAAATCCGGGAGAAAAGATACGCAGTATTTT. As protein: CASSLKSGRKDTQYF. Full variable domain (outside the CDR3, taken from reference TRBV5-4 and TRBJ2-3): ETGVTQSPTHLIKTRGQQVTLRCSSQSGHNTVSWYQQALGQGPQFIFQYYREEENGRGNFPPRFSGLQFPNYSSELNVNALELDDSALYLCASSLKSGRKDTQYFGPGTRLTVL.

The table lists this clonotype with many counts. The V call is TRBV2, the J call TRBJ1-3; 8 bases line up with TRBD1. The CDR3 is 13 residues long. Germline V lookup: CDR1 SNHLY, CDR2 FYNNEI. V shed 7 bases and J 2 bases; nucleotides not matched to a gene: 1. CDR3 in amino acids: CASIRGPGNTIYF. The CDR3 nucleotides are TGTGCCAGCATCAGGGGGCCTGGAAACACCATATATTTT.

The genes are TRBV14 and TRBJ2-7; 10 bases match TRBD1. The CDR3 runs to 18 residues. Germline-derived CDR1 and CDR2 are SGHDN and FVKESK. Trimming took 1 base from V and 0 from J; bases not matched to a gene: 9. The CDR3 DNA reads TGTGCCAGCAGCCAAGTTCCCTGGGACAGGGGCTACTCCTACGAGCAGTACTTC. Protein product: CASSQVPWDRGYSYEQYF.

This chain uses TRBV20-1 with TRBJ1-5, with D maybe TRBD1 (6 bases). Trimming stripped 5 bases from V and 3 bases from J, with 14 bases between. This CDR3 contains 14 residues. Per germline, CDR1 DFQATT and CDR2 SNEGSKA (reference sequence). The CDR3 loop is CSAAKDSYNQPQHF. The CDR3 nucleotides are TGCAGTGCTGCTAAGGACAGTTACAATCAGCCCCAGCATTTT.

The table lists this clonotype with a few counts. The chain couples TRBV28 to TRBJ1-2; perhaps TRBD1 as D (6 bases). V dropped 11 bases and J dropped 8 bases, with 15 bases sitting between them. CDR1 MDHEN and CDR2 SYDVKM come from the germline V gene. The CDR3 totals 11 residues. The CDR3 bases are TGTGCCGTGCGGGGGGCAGGAGGCTACACCTTC. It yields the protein CAVRGAGGYTF.

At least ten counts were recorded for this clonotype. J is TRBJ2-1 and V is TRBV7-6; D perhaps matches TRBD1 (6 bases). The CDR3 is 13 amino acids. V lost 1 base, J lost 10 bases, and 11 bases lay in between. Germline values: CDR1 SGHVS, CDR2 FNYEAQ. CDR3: CASSLERGTEQFF. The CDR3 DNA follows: TGTGCCAGCAGCTTAGAGAGGGGGACGGAGCAGTTCTTC.

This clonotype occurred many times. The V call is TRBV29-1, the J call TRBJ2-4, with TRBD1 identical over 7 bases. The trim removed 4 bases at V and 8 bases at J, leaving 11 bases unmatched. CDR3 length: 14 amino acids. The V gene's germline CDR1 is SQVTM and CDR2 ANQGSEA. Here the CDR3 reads CSVGGGSEWDIQYF. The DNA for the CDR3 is TGCAGCGTTGGAGGGGGCAGTGAGTGGGACATTCAGTACTTC.